The clone carrying this T cell receptor beta chain was observed a few times. Its antigen remains unknown. Germline values: CDR1 MGHRA, CDR2 YSYEKL. V lost 5 bases, J lost 4 bases, and 15 bases stayed unmatched. This CDR3 comprises 18 residues. The data were taken from a study of T-cell reconstitution after alpha-beta-depleted transplantation in children. Overall study findings and caveats: Two months or so post-transplant, alpha-beta T cells reportedly derived from several hundred expanded graft clones. T-cell numbers and diversity, one year after transplant, stemmed largely from T cells that were newly produced.

Unique molecular identifiers were built into the TCRbeta library. From the PCR reads, TCRdb called clonotypes with MiXCR, one entry per CDR3 protein. Found here are about 250,000 distinct CDR3 sequences, more than 20% of them singletons; the top ten hold around 4.8%. Sequences were derived from PBMCs, mostly from graft donor cells, sampled 360 days after TCRalphabeta/CD19-depleted stem cell transplant. The TCR originated in a female patient between 2 and 10 years old who had a stem cell transplant for congenital amegakaryocytic thrombocytopenia, so the T cells may come from the graft donor. The chain couples TRBV4-1 to TRBJ2-1, with 9 bases matching TRBD1. The CDR3 DNA follows: TGCGCCAGCAGCTCAGGACAGGGGAATAGCGGGTTATACAATGAGCAGTTCTTC. Translating it yields CASSSGQGNSGLYNEQFF.